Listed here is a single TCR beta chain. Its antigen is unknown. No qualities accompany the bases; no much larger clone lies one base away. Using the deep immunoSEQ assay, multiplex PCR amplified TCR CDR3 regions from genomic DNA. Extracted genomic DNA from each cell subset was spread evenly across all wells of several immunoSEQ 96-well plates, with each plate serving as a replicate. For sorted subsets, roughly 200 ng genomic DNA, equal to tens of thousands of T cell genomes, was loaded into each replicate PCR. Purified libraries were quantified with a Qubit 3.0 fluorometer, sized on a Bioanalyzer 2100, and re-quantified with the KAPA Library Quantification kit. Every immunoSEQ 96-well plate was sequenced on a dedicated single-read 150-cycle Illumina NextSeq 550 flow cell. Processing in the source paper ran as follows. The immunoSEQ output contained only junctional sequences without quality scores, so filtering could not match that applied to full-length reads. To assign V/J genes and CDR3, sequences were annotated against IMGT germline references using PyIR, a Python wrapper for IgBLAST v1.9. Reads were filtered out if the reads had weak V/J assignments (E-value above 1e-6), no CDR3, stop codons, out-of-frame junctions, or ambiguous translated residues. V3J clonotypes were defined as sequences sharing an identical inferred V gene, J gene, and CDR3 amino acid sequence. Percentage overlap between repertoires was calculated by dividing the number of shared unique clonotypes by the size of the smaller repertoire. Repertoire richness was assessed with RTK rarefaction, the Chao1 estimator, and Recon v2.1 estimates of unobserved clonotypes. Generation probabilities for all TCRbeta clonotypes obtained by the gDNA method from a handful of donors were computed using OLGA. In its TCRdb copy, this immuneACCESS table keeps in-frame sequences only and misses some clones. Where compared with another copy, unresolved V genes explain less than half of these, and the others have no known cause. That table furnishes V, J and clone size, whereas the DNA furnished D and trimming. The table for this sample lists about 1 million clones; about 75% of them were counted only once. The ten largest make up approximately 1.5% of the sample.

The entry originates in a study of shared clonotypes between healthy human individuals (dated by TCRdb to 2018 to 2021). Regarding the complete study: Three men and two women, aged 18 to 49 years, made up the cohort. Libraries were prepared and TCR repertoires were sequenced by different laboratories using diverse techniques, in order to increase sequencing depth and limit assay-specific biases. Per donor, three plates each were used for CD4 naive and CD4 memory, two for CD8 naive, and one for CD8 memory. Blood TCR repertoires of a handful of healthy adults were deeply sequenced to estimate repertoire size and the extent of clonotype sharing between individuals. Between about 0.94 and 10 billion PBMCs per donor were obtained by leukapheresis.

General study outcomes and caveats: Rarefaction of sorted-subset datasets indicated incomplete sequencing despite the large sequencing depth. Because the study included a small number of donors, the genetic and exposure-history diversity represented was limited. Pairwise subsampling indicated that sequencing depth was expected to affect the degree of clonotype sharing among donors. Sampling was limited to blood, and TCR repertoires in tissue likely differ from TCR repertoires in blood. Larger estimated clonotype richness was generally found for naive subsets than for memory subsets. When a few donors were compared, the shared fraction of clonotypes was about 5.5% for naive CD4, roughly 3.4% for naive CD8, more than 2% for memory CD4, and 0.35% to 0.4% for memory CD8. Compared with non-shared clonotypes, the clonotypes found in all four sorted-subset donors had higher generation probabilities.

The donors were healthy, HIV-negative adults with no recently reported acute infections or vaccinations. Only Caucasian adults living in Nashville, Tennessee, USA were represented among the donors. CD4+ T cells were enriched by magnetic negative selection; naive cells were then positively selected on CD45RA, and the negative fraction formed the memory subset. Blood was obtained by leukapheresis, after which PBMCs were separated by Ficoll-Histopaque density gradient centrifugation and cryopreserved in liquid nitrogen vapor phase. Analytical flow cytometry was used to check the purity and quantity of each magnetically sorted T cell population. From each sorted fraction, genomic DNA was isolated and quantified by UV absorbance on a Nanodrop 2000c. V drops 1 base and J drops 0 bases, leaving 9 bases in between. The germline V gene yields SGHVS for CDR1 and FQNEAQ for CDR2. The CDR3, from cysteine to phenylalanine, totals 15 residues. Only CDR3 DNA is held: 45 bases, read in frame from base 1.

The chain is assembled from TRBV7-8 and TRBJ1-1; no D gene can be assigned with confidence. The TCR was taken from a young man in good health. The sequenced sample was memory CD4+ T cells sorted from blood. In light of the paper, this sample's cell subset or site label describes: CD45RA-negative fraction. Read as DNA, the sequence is TGTGCCAGCAGCTTAGTCCGCAGCTTGAACACTGAAGCTTTCTTT. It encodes CASSLVRSLNTEAFF.